Below, 15 T cell receptor beta chains from the same sample are listed, as sequenced in a study of T-cell reconstitution after alpha-beta-depleted transplantation in children. This sample's TCRbeta library carried unique molecular identifier barcodes. A single record per CDR3 protein comes from TCRdb applying MiXCR to the PCR reads. This table has around 15,000 distinct CDR3 sequences, about 8% appearing once. Sequencing used PBMCs, mostly from graft donor cells, obtained 60 days after TCRalphabeta/CD19-depleted stem cell transplant. These TCRs come from a boy under three years old who had a stem cell transplant for Wiskott-Aldrich syndrome, so the T cells may come from the graft donor.

The sample holds many counts of this clonotype. The chain is built from TRBV5-4 and TRBJ1-2, with TRBD1 matching 8 bases. Germline CDR1 is SGHNT and CDR2 is YYREEE (reference sequence). The CDR3 has 15 residues. The V and J ends lost 4 bases and 5 bases, in that order; junction bases with no gene match: 10. The CDR3 reads CASSLDRADIYGYTF. CDR3 DNA: TGTGCCAGCAGCCTGGACAGGGCGGATATATATGGCTACACCTTC.

This clonotype was picked up a small number of times. The gene calls are TRBV5-1 and TRBJ2-6, with 7 bases that match TRBD2. The CDR3 is 15 residues long. V was pared by 2 bases and J by 1 base, with 0 bases of the junction left unmatched. Germline assignment: CDR1 SGHRS and CDR2 YFSETQ. CDR3 sequence reads: CASSFGGSGANVLTF. For the CDR3, the DNA is TGCGCCAGCAGCTTCGGGGGGTCTGGGGCCAACGTCCTGACTTTC.

This clonotype was recorded at least ten times. This chain connects TRBV5-1 to TRBJ2-1, with TRBD2 matching over 10 bases. This CDR3 contains 15 residues. J was trimmed by 3 bases and V by 6 bases; bases with no gene match: 6. CDR1 SGHRS and CDR2 YFSETQ come from the germline V gene. CDR3 coding DNA: TGCGCCAGCACCTCTGGGACTAGCGACTACAATGAGCAGTTCTTC. This codes for CASTSGTSDYNEQFF. Complete variable domain (other parts from reference TRBV5-1 and TRBJ2-1): KAGVTQTPRYLIKTRGQQVTLSCSPISGHRSVSWYQQTPGQGLQFLFEYFSETQRNKGNFPGRFSGRQFSNSRSEMNVSTLELGDSALYLCASTSGTSDYNEQFFGPGTRLTVL.

This clonotype was seen many times. The rearrangement links TRBV25-1 to TRBJ2-7, with 8 bases fitting TRBD1. This CDR3 region has 17 residues. Losses at the gene ends were 0 bases for V and 3 bases for J; bases not matched to a gene: 10. Germline values: CDR1 MGHDK, CDR2 SYGVNS. The chain's CDR3 is CASSEYRWTGKLYEQYF. As DNA, the CDR3 is TGTGCCAGCAGTGAATATAGGTGGACAGGGAAGCTCTACGAGCAGTACTTC.

This clonotype has a handful of counts. The chain uses TRBV4-1 and TRBJ2-3, with D maybe TRBD2 (6 bases). In germline, CDR1 is MGHRA, CDR2 YSYEKL. Trimming took 1 base from V and 1 from J, leaving 9 bases between them. CDR3 length: 15 residues. The chain's CDR3 is CASSQGRAGTDTQYF. The CDR3, as DNA: TGCGCCAGCAGCCAAGGGAGGGCCGGCACAGATACGCAGTATTTT.

This chain uses TRBV2 with TRBJ2-1; D unresolved. CDR3 size: 14 residues. Germline CDR1 is SNHLY and CDR2 is FYNNEI. V gave up 3 bases and J gave up 0 bases, with 6 bases separating them. The CDR3 DNA is TGTGCCAGCAGTGAGGTGAGCTCCTACAATGAGCAGTTCTTC. Protein product: CASSEVSSYNEQFF.

This clonotype was seen at least ten times. The rearrangement joins TRBV4-1 to TRBJ1-5; 7 nucleotides align to TRBD1. The CDR3 is made up of 16 amino acids. After removal of 4 bases from V and 5 bases from J, the junction contained 11 bases not matched to a gene. Germline CDR1 MGHRA, CDR2 YSYEKL. For the CDR3, the DNA is TGCGCCAGCAGCCGAATTCAGGGGGGCGGGCATCAGCCCCAGCATTTT. This sequence encodes CASSRIQGGGHQPQHF.

Ten or more counts support this clonotype. This chain uses TRBV25-1 with TRBJ1-2; D may be TRBD1 (5 bases). With 0 bases removed from V and 8 bases from J, the gap between germline ends came to 16 bases. The germline V gene has CDR1 MGHDK and CDR2 SYGVNS. The CDR3 loop spans 15 amino acids. CDR3: CASSEYRDVKGGYTF. The DNA of the CDR3 is TGTGCCAGCAGTGAATACAGGGATGTTAAGGGAGGCTACACCTTC.

The chain couples TRBV20-1 to TRBJ1-5, with TRBD1 matching 10 bases. The CDR3 has 17 residues. CDR1 and CDR2 from the germline V gene are DFQATT and SNEGSKA (reference sequence). V was clipped by 3 bases and J by 4 bases; unmatched bases: 12. CDR3 in amino acids: CSASRDRGHQLNQPQHF. The CDR3, as DNA: TGCAGTGCTAGCCGGGACAGGGGTCACCAGCTAAATCAGCCCCAGCATTTT.

This chain joins TRBV3-1 and TRBJ1-3; D gene uncertain. Trimming left V 10 bases short and J 1 base short, with 2 bases between. The CDR3 extends over 10 amino acids. Germline V lookup: CDR1 LGHDT, CDR2 YNNKEL (reference sequence). The CDR3 reads CAISGNTIYF. CDR3 bases: TGTGCCATTTCTGGAAACACCATATATTTT.

This clonotype was observed at least ten times. The chain combines TRBV5-5 with TRBJ2-2; D gene ambiguous. The CDR3 covers 13 residues. The V end was cut by 2 bases, the J end by 5 bases, with 7 bases between. The germline V gene has CDR1 SGHKS and CDR2 YYEKEE (reference sequence). The CDR3 reads CASSFVLTGELFF. The CDR3 region has the DNA TGTGCCAGCAGCTTTGTTTTAACCGGGGAGCTGTTTTTT.

The V gene is TRBV9, the J gene TRBJ2-5, with 10 bases identical to TRBD2. The germline V gene encodes CDR1 SGDLS and CDR2 YYNGEE. This CDR3 spans 13 amino acids. The V gene end was trimmed by 3 bases and the J gene end by 4 bases; junction bases not matched to a gene: 0. The CDR3 sequence: CASSGLAGETQYF. CDR3 DNA sequence: TGTGCCAGCAGCGGACTAGCGGGAGAGACCCAGTACTTC.

This clonotype has at least ten counts. CDR3 bases: TGTGCCAGCTCCCGGGATGGCGGGAACTCCTACGAGCAGTACTTC. Translation: CASSRDGGNSYEQYF. This chain links TRBV18 with TRBJ2-7, with D tentatively TRBD2 (6 bases). Trimming took off 6 bases at V and 0 bases at J, with 15 bases between the two ends. Germline-derived CDR1 and CDR2 are KGHSH and LQKENI. The CDR3 is 15 residues long.

This clonotype was seen repeatedly, ten times or more. The CDR3 sequence is CASSFRGSGSGELFF. The CDR3 nucleotides read TGTGCCAGCAGTTTTCGGGGGAGCGGAAGCGGGGAGCTGTTTTTT. V is TRBV12-3 or TRBV12-4 and J is TRBJ2-2; D possibly corresponds to TRBD2 (6 bases). Trimming removed 3 bases from V and 7 bases from J, with 15 bases in between. This CDR3 spans 15 amino acids.

This clonotype was seen ten or more times. V gene TRBV3-1 combines with J gene TRBJ2-1; D may be TRBD2 (6 bases). The CDR3 loop spans 14 amino acids. V gave up 1 base and J gave up 6 bases, with 10 bases separating them. The germline gives CDR1 LGHDT, CDR2 YNNKEL (reference sequence). DNA for the CDR3: TGTGCCAGCAGCCAAGCATCAGCGGGCAATGAGCAGTTCTTC. It specifies CASSQASAGNEQFF.